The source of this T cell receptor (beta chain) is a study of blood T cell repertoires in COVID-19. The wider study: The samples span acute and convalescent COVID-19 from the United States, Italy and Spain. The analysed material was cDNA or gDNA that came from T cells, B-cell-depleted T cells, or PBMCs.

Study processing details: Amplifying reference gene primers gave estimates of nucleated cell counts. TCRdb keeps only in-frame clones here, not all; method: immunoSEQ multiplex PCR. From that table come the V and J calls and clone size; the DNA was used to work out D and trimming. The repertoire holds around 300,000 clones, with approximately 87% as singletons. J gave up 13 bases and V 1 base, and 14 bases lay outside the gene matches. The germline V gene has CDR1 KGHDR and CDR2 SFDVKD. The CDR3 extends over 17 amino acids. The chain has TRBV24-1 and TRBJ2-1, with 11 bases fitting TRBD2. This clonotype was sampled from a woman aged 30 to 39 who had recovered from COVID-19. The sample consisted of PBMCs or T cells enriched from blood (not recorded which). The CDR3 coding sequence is TGTGCCACCAGTGATTTTAAGGCTAGCGGGGGGAAGCTGCGTCAGTTCTTC. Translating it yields CATSDFKASGGKLRQFF.